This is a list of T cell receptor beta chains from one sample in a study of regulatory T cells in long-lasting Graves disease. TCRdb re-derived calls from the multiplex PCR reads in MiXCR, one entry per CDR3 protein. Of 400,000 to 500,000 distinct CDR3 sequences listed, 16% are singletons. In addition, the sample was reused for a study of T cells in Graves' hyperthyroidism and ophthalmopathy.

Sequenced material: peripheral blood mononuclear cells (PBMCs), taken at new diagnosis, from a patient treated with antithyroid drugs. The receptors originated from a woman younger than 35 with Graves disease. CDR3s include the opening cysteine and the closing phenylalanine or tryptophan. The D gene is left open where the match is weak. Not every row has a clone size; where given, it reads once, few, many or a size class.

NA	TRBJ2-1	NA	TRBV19	CASSMGDSPNEQFF	TGTGCCAGTAGTATGGGTGACAGTCCCAATGAGCAGTTCTTC
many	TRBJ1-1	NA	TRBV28	CASSSTGEAFF	TGTGCCAGCAGTTCCACAGGGGAAGCTTTCTTT
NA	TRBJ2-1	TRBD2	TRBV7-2	CASSFIAGGEQFF	TGTGCCAGCAGCTTCATAGCGGGAGGTGAGCAGTTCTTC
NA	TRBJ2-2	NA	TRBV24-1	CATSSGTGELFF	TGTGCCACCTCCAGCGGGACCGGGGAGCTGTTTTTT
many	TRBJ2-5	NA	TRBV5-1	CASRGADRAETQYF	TGCGCCAGCAGAGGGGCAGATCGGGCGGAGACCCAGTACTTC
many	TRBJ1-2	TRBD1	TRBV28	CASSFPTGGATYGYTF	TGTGCCAGCAGTTTTCCTACAGGGGGCGCAACCTATGGCTACACCTTC
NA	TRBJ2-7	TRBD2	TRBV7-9	CASSYLAGRDYEQYF	TGTGCCAGCAGCTACTTAGCGGGCAGGGACTACGAGCAGTACTTC
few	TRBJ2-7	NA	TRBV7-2	CASSEDPGWNEQYF	TGTGCCAGCAGCGAGGACCCGGGCTGGAATGAGCAGTACTTC
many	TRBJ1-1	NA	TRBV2	CASSPRGNTEAFF	TGTGCCAGCAGCCCCCGGGGAAACACTGAAGCTTTCTTT
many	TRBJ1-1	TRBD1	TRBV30	CAWSVIFGRITGTGNTEAFF	TGTGCCTGGAGTGTAATTTTCGGCCGAATTACCGGGACAGGGAACACTGAAGCTTTCTTT
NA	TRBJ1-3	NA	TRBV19	CASKNRVDGNTIYF	TGTGCCAGTAAGAACAGGGTGGACGGAAACACCATATATTTT
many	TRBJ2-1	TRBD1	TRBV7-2	CASSQPTGYEQFF	TGTGCCAGCAGCCAACCGACAGGGTATGAGCAGTTCTTC
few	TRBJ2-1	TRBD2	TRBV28	CAAGDLREGPEQFF	TGTGCCGCGGGAGACTTAAGGGAGGGGCCCGAGCAGTTCTTC